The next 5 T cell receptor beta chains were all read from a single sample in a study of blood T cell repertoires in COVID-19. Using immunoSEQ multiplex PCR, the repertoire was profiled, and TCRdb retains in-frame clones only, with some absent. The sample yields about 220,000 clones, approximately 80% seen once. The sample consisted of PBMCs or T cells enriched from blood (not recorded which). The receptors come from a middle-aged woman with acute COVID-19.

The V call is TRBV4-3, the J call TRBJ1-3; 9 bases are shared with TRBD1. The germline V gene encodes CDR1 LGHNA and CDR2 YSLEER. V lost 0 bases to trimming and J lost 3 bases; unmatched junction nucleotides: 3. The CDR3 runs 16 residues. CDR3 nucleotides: TGCGCCAGCAGCCAAGAGGGGACAGGGATTGGAAACACCATATATTTT. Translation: CASSQEGTGIGNTIYF.

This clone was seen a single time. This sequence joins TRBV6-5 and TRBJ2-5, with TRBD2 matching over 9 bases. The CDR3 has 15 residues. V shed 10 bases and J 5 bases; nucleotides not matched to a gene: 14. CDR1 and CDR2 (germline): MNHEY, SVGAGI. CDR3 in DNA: TGTGCCACAGGCGGGGGGCTAGCGGGAACTGAGACCCAGTACTTC. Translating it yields CATGGGLAGTETQYF.

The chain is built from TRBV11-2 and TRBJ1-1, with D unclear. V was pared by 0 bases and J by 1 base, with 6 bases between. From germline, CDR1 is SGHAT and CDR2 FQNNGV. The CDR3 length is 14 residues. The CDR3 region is CASSLDFRNTEAFF. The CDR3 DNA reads TGTGCCAGCAGCTTAGATTTTAGGAACACTGAAGCTTTCTTT. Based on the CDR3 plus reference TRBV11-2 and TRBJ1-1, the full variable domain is EAGVAQSPRYKIIEKRQSVAFWCNPISGHATLYWYQQILGQGPKLLIQFQNNGVVDDSQLPKDRFSAERLKGVDSTLKIQPAKLEDSAVYLCASSLDFRNTEAFFGQGTRLTVV.

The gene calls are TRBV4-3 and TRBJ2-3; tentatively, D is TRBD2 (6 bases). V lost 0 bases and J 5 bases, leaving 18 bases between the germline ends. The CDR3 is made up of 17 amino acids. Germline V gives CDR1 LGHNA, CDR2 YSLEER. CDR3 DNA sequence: TGCGCCAGCAGCCAAGAACCCTGGGGCTCAGCGGGAGATACGCAGTATTTT. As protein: CASSQEPWGSAGDTQYF.

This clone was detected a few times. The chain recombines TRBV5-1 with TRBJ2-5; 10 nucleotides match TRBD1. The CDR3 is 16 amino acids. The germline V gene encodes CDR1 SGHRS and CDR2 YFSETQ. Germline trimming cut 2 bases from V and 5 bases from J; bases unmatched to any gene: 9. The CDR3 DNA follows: TGCGCCAGCAGCTTCTCGGACAGGGGGGTTGTGGAGACCCAGTACTTC. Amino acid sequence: CASSFSDRGVVETQYF.